This T cell receptor (beta chain) stems from a study of technical replicates of blood from a handful of donors. The protocol was immunoSEQ multiplex PCR, while the TCRdb copy is restricted to in-frame clones and leaves out a portion. The data show 11,000 to 15,000 clones, approximately 81% seen once. Looked up from germline, CDR1 is SGHKS and CDR2 is YYEKEE (reference sequence). The V and J ends lost 2 bases and 7 bases respectively, with 10 bases between them. This CDR3 spans 13 amino acids. This TCR was recovered from a human donor in good health. Material: PBMCs. The chain is built from TRBV5-5 and TRBJ1-5; D not certain. The DNA for the CDR3 is TGTGCCAGCAGCTTCTCGTCGGGGCAGCCCCAGCATTTT. Translating it yields CASSFSSGQPQHF.